Below, one TCR beta chain is given with its context. Its cognate antigen is unknown. The sample originates from a study of CD8+ T cells in alopecia areata. Findings of the study overall: Scalp clonality, together with expanded CD8+ clones among the top 100, fell significantly with tofacitinib.

In each case, RNA was isolated and then reverse transcribed into cDNA as the sequencing template. Profiling relied on immunoSEQ multiplex PCR, and the TCRdb table lists in-frame clones only, not all of them. The data contain around 290,000 clones, roughly 60% of them singletons. Trimming pared 5 bases from V and 1 base from J, leaving 8 bases between. Germline CDR1 is SGHNT and CDR2 is YENEEA. The CDR3 loop spans 13 amino acids. Treatment reported: oral pan-JAK inhibitor, 5-10 mg twice daily. PBMC-derived CD4+ and CD8+ T cells were sorted. The sequenced sample was CD4+ T cells sorted from blood, obtained at week 24, from a patient treated with tofacitinib. The sequence was obtained from a human donor with alopecia areata. V is TRBV11-3 and J is TRBJ2-5, with D possibly matching TRBD1 (5 bases). This CDR3 is CASSKGVQETQYF. In DNA, the CDR3 is TGTGCCAGCAGCAAAGGGGTCCAAGAGACCCAGTACTTC. Variable domain in full (rest from reference TRBV11-3 and TRBJ2-5): EAGVVQSPRYKIIEKKQPVAFWCNPISGHNTLYWYLQNLGQGPELLIRYENEEAVDDSQLPKDRFSAERLKGVDSTLKIQPAELGDSAVYLCASSKGVQETQYFGPGTRLLVL.